This T cell receptor beta chain was sequenced during a study of monozygotic twins with inflammatory bowel disease. TCRdb re-called the 5' RACE reads and shows each CDR3 protein once, DNA omitted. Its listing shows about 300,000 distinct CDR3 sequences. The CDR3 totals 14 residues. Germline-derived CDR1 and CDR2 are SGHTA and FQGTGA. The chain combines TRBV7-3 with TRBJ1-1; the TCRdb D gene call, TRBD1, has no DNA to confirm it. Sequencing was performed on blood. The clonotype originates from a human donor with ulcerative colitis or Crohn's disease, or a healthy co-twin of an affected twin (not recorded which). CDR3 residues: CASSLTSQGSEAFF.